The clone carrying this T cell receptor (beta chain) has just one count. Measured with immunoSEQ multiplex PCR; TCRdb has only the in-frame clones, and not every one. Of about 350,000 clones listed, about nine tenths are singletons. The CDR3 covers 19 residues. Germline CDR1 reads LGHNA; CDR2 reads YSLEER. V gave up 0 bases and J gave up 1 base, with 21 bases separating them. The data belong to a study of Ad26.COV2.S vaccination and SARS-CoV-2 variants. The sample's treatment: some 20 received Ad26.COV2.S at low or high dose, single or two shots; 5 received placebo; per-sample allocation not given. It was on day 63 after the first vaccine or placebo injection that samples were taken.

V and J are TRBV4-3 and TRBJ2-5; D ambiguous. Source: peripheral blood, taken in a trial of Ad26.COV2.S vaccine versus placebo. The source of this sequence is a person between 18 and 65 years old who received the Ad26.COV2.S COVID-19 vaccine or a placebo. This CDR3 is CASSQDPQPSQSPQETQYF. CDR3 coding DNA: TGCGCCAGCAGCCAAGATCCACAGCCCAGCCAATCTCCCCAAGAGACCCAGTACTTC.